The following is a T cell receptor beta chain sequence with its context. This entry is derived from a study of blood T cell repertoires in COVID-19. In the study overall: COVID-19 samples, acute and convalescent, were from the United States, Italy and Spain. From T cells, B-cell-depleted T cells, or PBMCs came the material, which was cDNA or gDNA.

This table comes from immunoSEQ multiplex PCR, and its TCRdb copy is limited to in-frame clones, with some not included. Of about 190,000 clones in the sample, about 89% were seen once. The clonotype originates from a man aged 40-49 years with acute or convalescent COVID-19. Sequenced input: peripheral blood.

This CDR3 reads CATRDPRGYGYTF. In nucleotides, the CDR3 is TGTGCCACCAGGGATCCTAGGGGCTATGGCTACACCTTC. The rearrangement links TRBV24-1 to TRBJ1-2; maybe TRBD1 (5 bases). This CDR3 has 13 amino acids. V was shortened by 7 bases and J by 4 bases, with 12 bases between the two germline ends. Germline assignment: CDR1 KGHDR and CDR2 SFDVKD.